A selection of T cell receptor beta chains follows, all from one sample in a study of vaccination and CD4 T cells after COVID-19. No antigen has been assigned to these receptors. TCRdb re-called the PCR reads with MiXCR, one entry per CDR3 protein. Among under 25,000 distinct CDR3 sequences, around 45% were seen once, and the ten largest hold approximately 4%. Sequencing was performed on CD4+ T cells from blood, cultured in vitro. The receptors come from a human donor who had recovered from COVID-19. Each CDR3 is given with its conserved first and last residue.

j_gene | v_gene | CDR3aa
TRBJ2-3 | TRBV20-1 | CSARGPGNTDTQYF
TRBJ1-2 | TRBV6-2/TRBV6-3 | CASEDGYGYTF
TRBJ2-7 | TRBV7-2 | CASSLATSPVYEQYF
TRBJ1-1 | TRBV20-1 | CSAQHTTRTNTEAFF
TRBJ2-2 | TRBV18 | CASSRATSGITGELFF
TRBJ1-3 | TRBV6-2/TRBV6-3 | CASSGYTRDRTSGNTIYF
TRBJ2-7 | TRBV20-1 | CSATNTGEVEQYF
TRBJ1-2 | TRBV20-1 | CSASGGREAYGYTF
TRBJ1-1 | TRBV7-3 | CASSLGGLDEAFF
TRBJ1-2 | TRBV28 | CASSLQVTYGYTF
TRBJ2-3 | TRBV20-1 | CSAPGHYGDTQYF
TRBJ2-2 | TRBV5-1 | CASSGLAGETGELFF
TRBJ1-2 | TRBV5-1 | CASAPTGGRNYGYTF
TRBJ1-5 | TRBV12-3/TRBV12-4 | CASSPRTGDQPQHF
TRBJ2-1 | TRBV5-4 | CASSRRGGQYNEQFF
TRBJ1-5 | TRBV20-1 | CSARQGASNQPQHF
TRBJ2-1 | TRBV6-1 | CASSETRLAYEQFF
TRBJ1-1 | TRBV5-1 | CASSRGDDMNTEAFF
TRBJ1-1 | TRBV28 | CASSTRTGGRVTEAFF
TRBJ2-1 | TRBV14 | CASSQSRERAYNGEQFF
TRBJ1-5 | TRBV6-2/TRBV6-3 | CASRSSGQPQHF
TRBJ1-2 | TRBV20-1 | CSARDRQVYGYTF
TRBJ1-5 | TRBV27 | CASSPQGPGSQPQHF